The clone carrying this TCR beta chain was seen more than once but under ten times. Its cognate antigen is unknown. TCRdb recomputed calls from the 5' RACE reads with MiXCR, one row per CDR3 protein. Of a few hundred thousand distinct CDR3 sequences in the sample, about 20% were seen once. The sample belongs to a study of CD8 T cells in ankylosing spondylitis. Broader study findings: A motif of under 10 highly homologous TCR beta variants was seen as apparently characteristic of ankylosing spondylitis blood.

The CDR3 has 15 amino acids. J gave up 2 bases and V 7 bases, and 10 bases lay outside the gene matches. Germline lookup yields CDR1 LGHDT and CDR2 YNNKEL (reference sequence). Sequences were obtained from blood, either unsorted or a sorted T cell fraction (not recorded which). V usage is TRBV3-1 and J usage is TRBJ1-2, with 7 positions matching TRBD1. This TCR was recovered from a male donor with ankylosing spondylitis. This CDR3 reads CASTLRGTENYGYTF. CDR3 in DNA: TGTGCCAGCACCCTTAGAGGGACAGAAAACTATGGCTACACCTTC.